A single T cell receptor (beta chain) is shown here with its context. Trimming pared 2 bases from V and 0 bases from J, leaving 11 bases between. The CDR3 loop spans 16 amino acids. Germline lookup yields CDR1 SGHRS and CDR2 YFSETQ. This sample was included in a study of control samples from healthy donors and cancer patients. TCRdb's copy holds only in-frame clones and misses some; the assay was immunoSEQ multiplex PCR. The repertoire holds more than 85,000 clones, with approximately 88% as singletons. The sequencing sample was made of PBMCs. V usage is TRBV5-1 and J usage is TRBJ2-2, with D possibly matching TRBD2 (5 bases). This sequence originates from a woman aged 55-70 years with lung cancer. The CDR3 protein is CASSFADYPNTGELFF. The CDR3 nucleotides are TGCGCCAGCAGCTTCGCTGACTATCCGAACACCGGGGAGCTGTTTTTT.